This entry is about one TCR beta chain. Its matching antigen is unknown. These data are taken from a study of cytomegalovirus exposure and HLA in healthy donors. Study overall: Earlier results showed roughly 120 million unique TCR beta sequences derived from around 170 million T cells. The study, taken as a whole, reports: An analysis that came later showed most CMV-associated TCR beta chains appearing HLA-restricted. In a later analysis, DRB1 alleles had the most associated TCRs; HLA-C alleles the fewest. An apparent linkage of common viral pathogens to several of the most significant clusters emerged in a later analysis.

Germline-derived CDR1 and CDR2 are SQVTM and ANQGSEA. Trimming stripped 4 bases from V and 5 bases from J, with 3 bases between. The CDR3 has 10 residues. Researchers ran the PCR with 60 Vbeta and 13 Jbeta primers. The repertoire was sequenced with immunoSEQ multiplex PCR; TCRdb's copy has only in-frame clones and lacks some. Of about 160,000 clones in the sample, 80% to 90% were seen once. The chain is built from TRBV29-1 and TRBJ2-1; no definite D call. The sequencing sample was made of PBMCs. This receptor was obtained from a young woman in good health and CMV-seronegative. CDR3 sequence reads: CSVGDNEQFF. CDR3 bases: TGCAGCGTTGGAGACAATGAGCAGTTCTTC.